Below, 21 T cell receptor beta chains from the same sample are listed, as sequenced in a study of T cell responses to AZD1222 COVID-19 vaccine (dated by TCRdb to about 2021). This sample's time point label indicates: about 28 days (+/-7) after the second vaccine dose. Libraries were built with the immunoSEQ multiplex PCR assay. The table was pulled from immuneACCESS by TCRdb, which kept in-frame rearrangements only. Such tables lose some clones; where checked, under half of the loss comes from unresolved V genes, and the rest has no known cause. The sample table contains roughly 190,000 clones; only one count was recorded for 80% to 95% of them. The ten largest clones capture 1.5% to 2% of the sample. Material: peripheral blood, obtained 28 days after the second AZD1222 dose. All receptors derive from an adult who received the AZD1222 COVID-19 vaccine.

The genes are TRBV7-9 and TRBJ2-7, with a tentative D call TRBD1 (5 bases). Germline V gives CDR1 SEHNR, CDR2 FQNEAQ (reference sequence). V lost 3 bases to trimming and J lost 1 base, with 10 bases between them. This CDR3 comprises 14 residues. CDR3 protein: CASSFGAGSYEQYF. CDR3 sequence (DNA): TGTGCCAGCAGCTTTGGGGCAGGATCCTACGAGCAGTACTTC. Supplemented by reference TRBV7-9 and TRBJ2-7, the full variable domain reads DTGVSQNPRHKITKRGQNVTFRCDPISEHNRLYWYRQTLGQGPEFLTYFQNEAQLEKSRLLSDRFSAERPKGSFSTLEIQRTEQGDSAMYLCASSFGAGSYEQYFGPGTRLTVT.

The genes are TRBV28 and TRBJ1-3, with D possibly being TRBD1 (6 bases). Germline V lookup: CDR1 MDHEN, CDR2 SYDVKM. V shed 5 bases and J shed 5 bases, with 19 bases lying between them. This CDR3 has 16 amino acids. CDR3 DNA: TGTGCCAGCAGTACCCCCGGGCGGGGGGCGCGAAACACCATATATTTT. Protein sequence: CASSTPGRGARNTIYF.

CDR3 amino acids: CAISESSKGNYGYTF. In DNA form, the CDR3 reads TGTGCCATCAGTGAGTCGAGTAAGGGTAACTATGGCTACACCTTC. The rearrangement links TRBV10-3 to TRBJ1-2; D remains ambiguous. The CDR3 runs 15 residues. V lost 0 bases, J lost 1 base, and 9 bases lay in between. CDR1 and CDR2 (germline): ENHRY, SYGVKD.

V usage is TRBV20-1 and J usage is TRBJ2-1, with TRBD2 matching 7 bases. In germline, CDR1 is DFQATT, CDR2 SNEGSKA (reference sequence). There are 16 residues in the CDR3. Unmatched junction bases numbered 12, after V lost 3 bases and J lost 4 bases. The CDR3 DNA reads TGCAGTGCTAGTACGGGAGGACTTAGAGGGTACAATGAGCAGTTCTTC. This gives the protein CSASTGGLRGYNEQFF.

This rearrangement joins TRBV18 to TRBJ2-3; 8 bases fit TRBD2. Looked up from germline, CDR1 is KGHSH and CDR2 is LQKENI. The V gene end was trimmed by 5 bases and the J gene end by 2 bases; junction bases not matched to a gene: 3. CDR3 size: 14 residues. CDR3 DNA sequence: TGTGCCAGCTCAAGGCGGGGGGCCACAGATACGCAGTATTTT. Translating gives CASSRRGATDTQYF. The full variable domain, with the rest looked up from reference TRBV18 and TRBJ2-3, is NAGVMQNPRHLVRRRGQEARLRCSPMKGHSHVYWYRQLPEEGLKFMVYLQKENIIDESGMPKERFSAEFPKEGPSILRIQQVVRGDSAAYFCASSRRGATDTQYFGPGTRLTVL.

The chain links TRBV6-6 to TRBJ1-4, with D possibly matching TRBD1 (5 bases). The V gene's germline CDR1 is MNHNY and CDR2 SVGAGI (reference sequence). V lost 8 bases and J lost 0, with 16 bases in between. The CDR3 has 16 residues. CDR3 sequence reads: CASGGSFHTTNEKLFF. The CDR3 DNA reads TGTGCCAGCGGGGGAAGCTTCCACACAACTAATGAAAAACTGTTTTTT.

The CDR3 here is CASSQEEGAFF. CDR3 nucleotide sequence: TGTGCCAGCAGCCAGGAGGAGGGAGCTTTCTTT. The rearrangement links TRBV14 to TRBJ1-1; D unresolved. CDR1 and CDR2 (germline): SGHDN, FVKESK. The CDR3 is 11 amino acids. V was shortened by 3 bases and J by 10 bases, with 9 bases between the two germline ends.

The chain joins TRBV7-3 to TRBJ2-1; 10 bases match TRBD1. The CDR3 loop spans 14 amino acids. V shed 4 bases and J 7 bases; nucleotides not matched to a gene: 4. From germline, CDR1 is SGHTA and CDR2 FQGTGA. CDR3 region: CASSWDRGSNEQFF. The CDR3 DNA reads TGTGCCAGCAGCTGGGACAGGGGTTCGAATGAGCAGTTCTTC.

The DNA of the CDR3 is TGTGCCAGCAGTGGGGGGACAGGCAATCAGCCCCAGCATTTT. It encodes CASSGGTGNQPQHF. The chain recombines TRBV2 with TRBJ1-5; 7 nucleotides align to TRBD1. The CDR3 sequence is 14 residues long. Germline CDR1 is SNHLY and CDR2 is FYNNEI. Trimming cost V 4 bases and J 2 bases; bases outside gene matches: 2.

This chain uses TRBV30 with TRBJ1-2, with TRBD1 identical over 9 bases. The V and J ends lost 5 bases and 4 bases, in that order; junction bases with no gene match: 8. Germline values: CDR1 GTSNPN, CDR2 SVGIG (reference sequence). The CDR3 has 14 residues. CDR3 nucleotides: TGTGCCTGGGACCGGGACAGGGTCATCTATGGCTACACCTTC. This translates into CAWDRDRVIYGYTF.

The rearrangement links TRBV3-1 (or the pseudogene TRBV3-2) to TRBJ1-1; D gene ambiguous. The CDR3 has 12 residues. In germline, CDR1 is LGHDT, CDR2 YNNKEL (reference sequence). V was clipped by 1 base and J by 6 bases, with 6 bases between them. The CDR3 loop is CASSQVGSEAFF. CDR3 DNA sequence: TGTGCCAGCAGCCAAGTGGGGTCTGAAGCTTTCTTT.

V gene TRBV7-3 combines with J gene TRBJ2-1; TRBD2 matches 7 bases. Losses at the gene ends were 0 bases for V and 8 bases for J; bases not matched to a gene: 7. This CDR3 spans 15 amino acids. Germline V lookup: CDR1 SGHTA, CDR2 FQGTGA. The CDR3 bases are TGTGCCAGCAGCTTAACCGGACTAGACTGGGATGAGCAGTTCTTC. The encoded protein is CASSLTGLDWDEQFF.

The chain couples TRBV9 to TRBJ2-3; 8 bases align to TRBD2. V lost 0 bases, J lost 5 bases, and 2 bases stayed unmatched. The CDR3 runs to 14 residues. Germline assignment: CDR1 SGDLS and CDR2 YYNGEE. This chain's CDR3 is CASSVAGGGDTQYF. As DNA, the CDR3 is TGTGCCAGCAGCGTAGCGGGGGGGGGAGATACGCAGTATTTT.

This clone was found once. The J gene is TRBJ1-2, the V gene TRBV6-5; D possibly corresponds to TRBD1 (6 bases). Trimming removed 6 bases at V and 3 bases at J, with 8 bases between. This CDR3 is 12 amino acids long. CDR1 is MNHEY and CDR2 is SVGAGI in the germline V gene. CDR3 sequence: CASRRQDYGYTF. The CDR3 coding sequence is TGTGCCAGCAGAAGACAGGACTATGGCTACACCTTC.

The chain is built from TRBV6-4 and TRBJ1-6; no clear D gene. Trimming cost V 3 bases and J 10 bases, with 16 bases left between them. CDR1 MRHNA and CDR2 SNTAGT come from the germline V gene. CDR3 length: 15 residues. The DNA of the CDR3 is TGTGCCAGCAGTGATCGCCCGGTTCCCAGATCACCCCTCCACTTT. Translated: CASSDRPVPRSPLHF.

The chain joins TRBV20-1 to TRBJ2-4; the D call may be TRBD1 or TRBD2 (5 bases each). V shed 3 bases and J shed 3 bases, with 12 bases lying between them. Germline assignment: CDR1 DFQATT and CDR2 SNEGSKA (reference sequence). The CDR3 totals 14 residues. In DNA, the CDR3 is TGCAGTGCTAGTAGGGACGATGACAAAAACATTCAGTACTTC. This sequence encodes CSASRDDDKNIQYF.

The chain is built from TRBV18 and TRBJ1-3; tentatively, D is TRBD1 (6 bases). Deletions cut 2 bases from V and 2 bases from J, with 13 bases between. The CDR3 contains 16 residues. CDR1 is KGHSH, CDR2 LQKENI, per germline. The CDR3 nucleotides read TGTGCCAGCTCACCAAATTCAGGGGCCACTGGAAACACCATATATTTT. Its protein is CASSPNSGATGNTIYF. The full variable domain, with the rest looked up from reference TRBV18 and TRBJ1-3, is NAGVMQNPRHLVRRRGQEARLRCSPMKGHSHVYWYRQLPEEGLKFMVYLQKENIIDESGMPKERFSAEFPKEGPSILRIQQVVRGDSAAYFCASSPNSGATGNTIYFGEGSWLTVV.

The chain is built from TRBV14 and TRBJ1-2; no clear D. The germline V gene encodes CDR1 SGHDN and CDR2 FVKESK. V shed 0 bases and J shed 2 bases, with 13 bases lying between them. The CDR3 contains 16 residues. CDR3 DNA: TGTGCCAGCAGCCAAGAGCCCGGCCATCGGAACTATGGCTACACCTTC. Amino acid sequence: CASSQEPGHRNYGYTF.

V is TRBV2 and J is TRBJ1-1, with D tentatively TRBD1 (6 bases). There are 11 residues in the CDR3. V lost 6 bases to trimming and J lost 4 bases, with 6 bases between them. From germline, CDR1 is SNHLY and CDR2 FYNNEI. The CDR3 sequence: CASSRGTEAFF. The CDR3 DNA follows: TGTGCCAGCAGCAGGGGCACTGAAGCTTTCTTT. Complete variable domain (other parts from reference TRBV2 and TRBJ1-1): EPEVTQTPSHQVTQMGQEVILRCVPISNHLYFYWYRQILGQKVEFLVSFYNNEISEKSEIFDDQFSVERPDGSNFTLKIRSTKLEDSAMYFCASSRGTEAFFGQGTRLTVV.

The chain joins TRBV6-5 to TRBJ2-7; D might be TRBD1 (6 bases). Trimming left V 6 bases short and J 3 bases short, with 18 bases between. The CDR3 consists of 15 residues. Germline-derived CDR1 and CDR2 are MNHEY and SVGAGI. CDR3 DNA: TGTGCCAGCAGCCGACAGGCCACAAGAAACTACGAGCAGTACTTC. It is translated as CASSRQATRNYEQYF.

The genes are TRBV24-1 and TRBJ1-5; no firm D call. Trimming pared 3 bases from V and 0 bases from J, leaving 5 bases between. Germline CDR1 KGHDR, CDR2 SFDVKD. The CDR3 is made up of 14 amino acids. CDR3 coding DNA: TGTGCCACCAGTGATGGGGATAGCAATCAGCCCCAGCATTTT. Its protein is CATSDGDSNQPQHF.